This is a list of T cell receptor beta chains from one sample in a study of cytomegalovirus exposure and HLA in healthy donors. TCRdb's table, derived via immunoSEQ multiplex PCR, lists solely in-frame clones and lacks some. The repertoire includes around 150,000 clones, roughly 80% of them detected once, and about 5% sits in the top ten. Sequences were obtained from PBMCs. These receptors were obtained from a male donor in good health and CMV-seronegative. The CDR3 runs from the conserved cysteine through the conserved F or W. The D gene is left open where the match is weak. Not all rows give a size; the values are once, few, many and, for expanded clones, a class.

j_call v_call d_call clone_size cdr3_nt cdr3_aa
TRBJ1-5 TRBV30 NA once TGTGCCTGGAGTGTACTAGGGTATGGCAATCAGCCCCAGCATTTT CAWSVLGYGNQPQHF
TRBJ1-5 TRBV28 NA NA TGTGCCAGCAGGGAGACGGGGGGTAACGGGCCCCAGCATTTT CASRETGGNGPQHF
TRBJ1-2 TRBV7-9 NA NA TGTGCCAGCAGCTTAGCGGGTAGCCAATATGGCTACACCTTC CASSLAGSQYGYTF
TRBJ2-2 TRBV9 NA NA TGTGCCAGCAGCTTCGGGGTTGCCGGGGAGCTGTTTTTT CASSFGVAGELFF
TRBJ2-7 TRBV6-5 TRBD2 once TGTGCCAGCAGTTATTATCAGGGAGGGTTGGGTGAGCAGTACTTC CASSYYQGGLGEQYF
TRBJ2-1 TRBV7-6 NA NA TGTGCCAGCAGCTTAGCACAGTCCTACAATGAGCAGTTCTTC CASSLAQSYNEQFF
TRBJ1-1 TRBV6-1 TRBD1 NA TGTGCCAGCCTTTACAGGGGTGAGGCTGAAGCTTTCTTT CASLYRGEAEAFF
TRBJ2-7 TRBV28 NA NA TGTGCCACCTACAGCTCCTACGAGCAGTACTTC CATYSSYEQYF
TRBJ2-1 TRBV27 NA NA TGTGCCAGCAGTTCCTCTCTGACTGTCATGGGGGCCAATGAGCAGTTCTTC CASSSSLTVMGANEQFF
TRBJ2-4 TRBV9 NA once TGTGCCAGCAGCGTTACCGCAGGGGTTGGCAAAAACATTCAGTACTTC CASSVTAGVGKNIQYF
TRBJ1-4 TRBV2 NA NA TGTGCCAGCGTCGGATCGAGGGAGGGTGAAAAACTGTTTTTT CASVGSREGEKLFF
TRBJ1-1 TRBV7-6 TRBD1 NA TGTGCCAGCAGCCGCACAGGGGGCACTGAAGCTTTCTTT CASSRTGGTEAFF
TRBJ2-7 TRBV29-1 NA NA TGCAGCGTTGTGGACATTAGCGAGCAGTACTTC CSVVDISEQYF
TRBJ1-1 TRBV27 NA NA TGTGCCAGCAGCGTAACAGGGCTGACTGAAGCTTTCTTT CASSVTGLTEAFF
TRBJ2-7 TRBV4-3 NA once TGCGCCAGCAGCCAAGGCAGAACATACGAGCAGTACTTC CASSQGRTYEQYF
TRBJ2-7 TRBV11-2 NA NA TGTGCCAGCAGGGGAGTCGGCGGTCCCTACGAGCAGTACTTC CASRGVGGPYEQYF
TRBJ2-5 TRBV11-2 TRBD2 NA TGTGCCGGCAGCCTATGGACTAGCGGTTCCCAAGAGACCCAGTACTTC CAGSLWTSGSQETQYF